Presented here are 5 T cell receptor beta chains from one specimen sequenced in a study of molecular identifiers for immune sequencing clone quantification. TCRdb processed the PCR reads anew with MiXCR; each CDR3 protein has one entry. The sample has over 600,000 distinct CDR3 sequences; roughly 21% are singletons. The sample taken for sequencing was naive CD8+ T cells from blood, with Jurkat cell RNA spiked in. Subset specified: FACS-sorted CD8+CD4-CCR7+CD45RA+ naive T cells. The receptors stem from a human donor in good health. Some libraries in this study had Jurkat cell RNA spiked in.

Ten or more counts support this clonotype. The V call is TRBV6-5, the J call TRBJ2-5; 8 bases fit TRBD1. This CDR3 region has 15 residues. V lost 5 bases and J lost 13; bases outside the gene matches: 18. The germline V gene has CDR1 MNHEY and CDR2 SVGAGI. The CDR3 DNA reads as TGTGCCAGCAGTCAACAACCCGGGACAGGCGACAATTGGTACTTC. It codes for CASSQQPGTGDNWYF.

The V call is TRBV28, the J call TRBJ2-5, with a possible D match to TRBD1 (5 bases). Per the germline V gene, CDR1 is MDHEN and CDR2 is SYDVKM. The CDR3 consists of 12 residues. V was shortened by 8 bases and J by 5 bases, with 12 bases between the two germline ends. CDR3 amino acids: CASGVGLETQYF. Written as DNA, the CDR3 is TGTGCCAGCGGAGTGGGGCTGGAGACCCAGTACTTC.

This clonotype was recorded at least ten times. The chain has TRBV7-8 and TRBJ2-3; 7 bases are shared with TRBD1. Germline loops: CDR1 SGHVS, CDR2 FQNEAQ. V was pared by 5 bases and J by 4 bases, with 9 bases of the junction left unmatched. The CDR3 loop spans 15 amino acids. CDR3 loop: CASSKLTGTADTQYF. CDR3 nucleotides: TGTGCCAGCAGCAAACTGACAGGGACAGCAGATACGCAGTATTTT. The full variable domain, with the rest looked up from reference TRBV7-8 and TRBJ2-3, is GAGVSQSPRYKVAKRGQDVALRCDPISGHVSLFWYQQALGQGPEFLTYFQNEAQLDKSGLPSDRFFAERPEGSVSTLKIQRTQQEDSAVYLCASSKLTGTADTQYFGPGTRLTVL.

This clonotype was observed at least ten times. The rearrangement uses TRBV19 and TRBJ2-7, with D possibly TRBD2 on 5 matching bases. This CDR3 has 12 amino acids. V was clipped by 1 base and J by 6 bases, with 7 bases between them. Per germline, CDR1 LNHDA and CDR2 SQIVND (reference sequence). The CDR3 coding sequence is TGTGCCAGTAGTATAGGAGGGTCCGAGCAGTACTTC. Its translation is CASSIGGSEQYF.

This clonotype was observed at least ten times. This chain joins TRBV28 and TRBJ2-7; tentative D call: TRBD1 (6 bases). Germline V gives CDR1 MDHEN, CDR2 SYDVKM. With 8 bases removed from V and 1 base from J, the gap between germline ends came to 9 bases. This CDR3 has 12 amino acids. The CDR3 reads CASGGGSYEQYF. The DNA for the CDR3 is TGTGCCAGCGGGGGCGGGTCCTACGAGCAGTACTTC.